This paragraph reports one TCR beta chain. Its specificity is unknown. The data derive from a study of T cell responses to AZD1222 COVID-19 vaccine. CDR3 length equals 15 residues. Germline CDR1 reads SGHTA; CDR2 reads FQGNSA. Trimming cost V 5 bases and J 6 bases, with 18 bases left between them. Produced via immunoSEQ multiplex PCR; TCRdb's table is partial and in-frame only. This sample has roughly 140,000 clones, with approximately 89% found just once. General study findings and limits: Most donors were white British, females outnumbered males, and clonal diversity was possibly underestimated. Dominant CD4 TCR responses targeted spike regions 160-218 and 743-854. Repertoire sampling occurred only after the peak T cell response. Baseline antibody screening turned up just a handful of seropositive AZD1222 recipients.

The sequence was collected from an adult in good health. V and J are TRBV7-2 and TRBJ2-3; tentative D call: TRBD1 (6 bases). The specimen comprised peripheral blood, sampled on day 0 of MenACWY control vaccination. As DNA, the CDR3 is TGTGCCAGCAGCCAACGGACAGCTTGGGGGGATACGCAGTATTTT. Translation: CASSQRTAWGDTQYF.